This record concerns one T cell receptor beta chain sequence. Its antigen remains undetermined. Base quality data are lacking; no much larger clone is found one base away. The data originate from a study of shared clonotypes between healthy human individuals (dated by TCRdb to the early 2020s). Background for the entire study: The cohort comprised two women and a few men aged 18 to 49 years. Per donor, three plates each were used for CD4 naive and CD4 memory, two for CD8 naive, and one for CD8 memory. To estimate repertoire size and how much clonotypes are shared between individuals, the study performed deep sequencing of blood TCR repertoires from five healthy adults. To increase sequencing depth and limit assay-specific biases, TCR repertoire library preparation and sequencing were carried out by different laboratories using diverse techniques. Between about 0.8 and 8.9 billion PBMCs per donor were obtained by leukapheresis.

For the CD8 naive samples, CD45RO-negative cells were positively selected for CCR7, yielding a CD45RA+CCR7+ population from which TemRA cells were excluded. The donors were healthy, HIV-negative adults who had no recently reported acute infections or vaccinations. Only Caucasian adults living in Nashville, Tennessee, USA were represented among the donors. After blood collection by leukapheresis, PBMCs were isolated using Ficoll-Histopaque density gradient centrifugation and then cryopreserved in the vapor phase of liquid nitrogen. Purity and quantity of every magnetically sorted T cell population were checked by analytical flow cytometry. Genomic DNA was isolated from every sorted fraction and measured by UV absorbance on a Nanodrop 2000c. Using the deep immunoSEQ assay, TCR CDR3 regions were amplified from genomic DNA by multiplex PCR. For each cell subset, the extracted genomic DNA was distributed evenly across all wells of several immunoSEQ 96-well plates, and each plate served as one replicate. For sorted subsets, about 220 ng of genomic DNA, equivalent to 30,000 or so T cell genomes, went into each replicate PCR. Purified libraries were quantified with a Qubit 3.0 fluorometer, sized on a Bioanalyzer 2100, and re-quantified with the KAPA Library Quantification kit. Every immunoSEQ 96-well plate was sequenced on a separate single-read 150-cycle Illumina NextSeq 550 flow cell. The authors' analysis ran thus. Because the immunoSEQ output held only junctional sequences and lacked quality scores, the filtering could not match the filtering applied to full-length reads. To assign V/J genes and CDR3, sequences were annotated against IMGT germline references using PyIR, a Python wrapper for IgBLAST v1.9. Reads with weak V/J assignments (E-value above 1e-6), missing CDR3, stop codons, out-of-frame junctions, or ambiguous translated residues were removed. V3J clonotypes were defined by identical inferred V gene, J gene, and CDR3 amino acid sequence. Percentage overlap between repertoires was calculated by dividing the number of shared unique clonotypes by the size of the smaller repertoire. Richness of each repertoire was evaluated using RTK rarefaction, the Chao1 estimator, and Recon v2.1 estimates of unobserved clonotypes. Generation probabilities for all TCRbeta clonotypes obtained by the gDNA method from a handful of donors were computed using OLGA. In its TCRdb copy, this immuneACCESS table keeps in-frame sequences only and misses some clones. Where compared with another copy, unresolved V genes explain less than half of these, and the others have no known cause. V, J and clone size were drawn from that table, and D and trimming were deduced from the DNA. Across this sample there are about 700,000 clones, with approximately 90% seen only once. About 24% of the sample is held by the ten biggest clonotypes.

CDR3 length: 15 amino acids, cysteine to phenylalanine. The sequence is cut down to CDR3 DNA, 45 bases in frame from base 1. Trimming accounts for 2 bases at V and 4 bases at J, while the number of junction bases matched to no gene is 7. Taken from the germline V gene (reference sequence), the CDR1 and CDR2 loops are SGHNT and YYREEE. What the research found in general, with its limitations: Compared with non-shared clonotypes, clonotypes shared by all four sorted-subset donors had higher generation probabilities. Pairwise subsampling led to the expectation that sequencing depth would affect the degree of clonotype sharing among donors. Because the study included only a small number of donors, the genetic and exposure-history diversity represented was limited. Sampling was limited to blood, and TCR repertoires in tissue likely differ from TCR repertoires in blood. Larger estimated clonotype richness was generally found for naive subsets than for memory subsets. Sharing across a handful of donors was observed for about 5% of naive CD4, under 4% of naive CD8, 2% to 2.5% of memory CD4, and about 0.38% of memory CD8 clonotypes. Even with the large sequencing depth, rarefaction of the sorted-subset datasets indicated that sequencing was incomplete.

Sequencing input: naive CD8+ T cells sorted from blood. Per the publication, the cell subset or site label means: CD45RA+CCR7+. The chain uses TRBV5-4 and TRBJ1-2, with TRBD1 matching 8 junction bases. The clonotype comes from a man aged 25-45 years in good health. The CDR3 region has the sequence CASSFRDRILYGYTF. The nucleotide sequence is TGTGCCAGCAGCTTTAGGGACAGGATCCTCTATGGCTACACCTTC.